Below are 30 T cell receptor beta chains sequenced from a single sample in a study of blood T cell repertoires in COVID-19. Sequencing used immunoSEQ multiplex PCR; TCRdb keeps in-frame clones, though not all of them. This sample has a few hundred thousand clones, with approximately 82% found just once. The specimen sequenced was peripheral blood. The receptor source for this set is a man under 40 who had recovered from COVID-19.

V is TRBV28 and J is TRBJ1-1, with a weak D call TRBD1 (5 bases). The CDR3 sequence is 14 residues long. V lost 11 bases, J lost 4 bases, and 20 bases lay in between. CDR1 is MDHEN, CDR2 SYDVKM, per germline. The CDR3 coding sequence is TGTGCCGCATCCACGGGGGGTTATGGCACTGAAGCTTTCTTT. Its translation is CAASTGGYGTEAFF. Full variable domain (missing parts from reference TRBV28 and TRBJ1-1): DVKVTQSSRYLVKRTGEKVFLECVQDMDHENMFWYRQDPGLGLRLIYFSYDVKMKEKGDIPEGYSVSREKKERFSLILESASTNQTSMYLCAASTGGYGTEAFFGQGTRLTVV.

This clone came up a few times. The chain links TRBV28 to TRBJ2-2, with a possible D match to TRBD2 (6 bases). The germline V gene has CDR1 MDHEN and CDR2 SYDVKM. The CDR3 is 14 amino acids. Trimming removed 5 bases from V and 6 bases from J, with 13 bases in between. As DNA, the CDR3 is TGTGCCAGCAGTGCACCCGGGGGATCCGGGGAGCTGTTTTTT. Translating it yields CASSAPGGSGELFF.

The chain has TRBV24-1 and TRBJ1-1, with D tentatively TRBD1 (6 bases). Germline CDR1 is KGHDR and CDR2 is SFDVKD. V lost 7 bases and J lost 3, with 29 bases in between. The CDR3 spans 19 residues. The CDR3 loop reads CATSRPMPTGVRFDTEAFF. In DNA, the CDR3 is TGTGCCACCAGCCGACCCATGCCGACAGGAGTAAGGTTCGACACTGAAGCTTTCTTT.

V usage is TRBV10-3 and J usage is TRBJ2-3; D uncertain. CDR1 ENHRY and CDR2 SYGVKD come from the germline V gene. The CDR3 has 12 amino acids. The ends were cut back, 5 bases at V and 6 bases at J, with 9 bases in the middle. The CDR3 here is CAISHNGDTQYF. CDR3 nucleotide sequence: TGTGCCATCAGTCACAACGGGGATACGCAGTATTTT.

The rearrangement joins TRBV6-5 to TRBJ2-1; a weak D match, TRBD2 (6 bases). CDR1 MNHEY and CDR2 SVGAGI come from the germline V gene. The V end lost 8 bases, the J end lost 9 bases, and 11 bases lay between the germline ends. CDR3 size: 11 residues. CDR3 nucleotides: TGTGCCAGCTTGTTCGGGGGTGAGCAGTTCTTC. Translation: CASLFGGEQFF.

This clone was found a few times. The chain uses TRBV6-1 and TRBJ1-6, with D perhaps matching TRBD1 (5 bases). This CDR3 region has 13 residues. Trimming took off 7 bases at V and 5 bases at J, with 9 bases between the two ends. CDR1 and CDR2 (germline): MNHNS, SASEGT. This CDR3 is CASNDRNNSPLHF. The DNA for the CDR3 is TGTGCCAGCAACGACAGAAATAATTCACCCCTCCACTTT.

The chain links TRBV11-2 to TRBJ1-5; TRBD1 aligns across 8 bases. The CDR3 totals 16 residues. The V gene end was trimmed by 1 base and the J gene end by 6 bases; junction bases not matched to a gene: 8. Germline values: CDR1 SGHAT, CDR2 FQNNGV. CDR3 region: CASSLGSGGLGQPQHF. The DNA for the CDR3 is TGTGCCAGCAGCTTAGGCTCAGGGGGCCTTGGTCAGCCCCAGCATTTT. Full variable domain (remainder filled in from reference TRBV11-2 and TRBJ1-5): EAGVAQSPRYKIIEKRQSVAFWCNPISGHATLYWYQQILGQGPKLLIQFQNNGVVDDSQLPKDRFSAERLKGVDSTLKIQPAKLEDSAVYLCASSLGSGGLGQPQHFGDGTRLSIL.

V and J are TRBV7-6 and TRBJ2-3; no firm D call. The CDR3 runs to 17 residues. Germline V gives CDR1 SGHVS, CDR2 FNYEAQ. V was trimmed by 0 bases and J by 4 bases, leaving 17 bases between them. CDR3 sequence reads: CASSLAAPHSTSDTQYF. The CDR3 DNA is TGTGCCAGCAGCTTAGCGGCCCCCCACAGCACCTCAGATACGCAGTATTTT.

This chain joins TRBV13 and TRBJ2-7, with 10 nucleotides matching TRBD1. The V gene's germline CDR1 is PRHDT and CDR2 FYEKMQ (reference sequence). The CDR3 has 14 amino acids. Trimming cost V 5 bases and J 2 bases; bases outside gene matches: 3. Here the CDR3 DNA reads TGTGCCAGCAGCCCGGGGACAGGGGCCTACGAGCAGTACGTC. Its translation: CASSPGTGAYEQYV.

This rearrangement joins TRBV23-1 to TRBJ1-2; 7 bases fit TRBD1. TRBV23-1 has ORF status, its function being uncertain. V was clipped by 0 bases and J by 5 bases; unmatched bases: 9. The CDR3 length is 16 residues. CDR3 DNA: TGCGCCAGCAGTCAATCATCGTGCCAGGGGGAATATGGCTACACCTTC. Its protein is CASSQSSCQGEYGYTF.

Regarding this clone: Other DNA sequences in the sample encode the same CDR3. This sequence joins TRBV7-9 and TRBJ2-3, with a tentative D call TRBD2 (5 bases). Trimming removed 5 bases at V and 2 bases at J, with 8 bases between. Germline V gene data show CDR1 as SEHNR and CDR2 as FQNEAQ (reference sequence). The CDR3 consists of 13 residues. The CDR3 loop reads CASSPGSTDTQYF. DNA for the CDR3: TGTGCCAGCAGCCCGGGGTCCACAGATACGCAGTATTTT. Looking up the rest from reference TRBV7-9 and TRBJ2-3 gives the full variable domain: DTGVSQNPRHKITKRGQNVTFRCDPISEHNRLYWYRQTLGQGPEFLTYFQNEAQLEKSRLLSDRFSAERPKGSFSTLEIQRTEQGDSAMYLCASSPGSTDTQYFGPGTRLTVL.

Comment on this clone: This likely came from a read error, as a far larger clone is one base away. The J gene is TRBJ2-1, the V gene TRBV7-9; 10 bases agree with TRBD2. From germline, CDR1 is SEHNR and CDR2 FQNEAQ (reference sequence). J lost 8 bases, V lost 4 bases, and 5 bases had no gene match. This CDR3 is 14 amino acids long. The CDR3: CASSSSGGADEQFF. The CDR3 DNA sequence: TGTGCCAGCAGCTCCAGCGGGGGGGCCGATGAGCAGTTCTTC. The full variable domain, in which reference TRBV7-9 and TRBJ2-1 provide the parts outside the CDR3, is DTGVSQNPRHKITKRGQNVTFRCDPISEHNRLYWYRQTLGQGPEFLTYFQNEAQLEKSRLLSDRFSAERPKGSFSTLEIQRTEQGDSAMYLCASSSSGGADEQFFGPGTRLTVL.

Here the CDR3 DNA reads TGTGCCAGCAGTCCAATGGGACAGGGGGCAAACGAGCAGTACGTC. Translated: CASSPMGQGANEQYV. V usage is TRBV27 and J usage is TRBJ2-7; TRBD1 matches 12 bases. CDR3 length equals 15 residues. With 5 bases clipped from V and 5 bases from J, the junction kept 7 bases outside the gene matches. From germline, CDR1 is MNHEY and CDR2 SMNVEV (reference sequence).

The chain employs TRBV6-5 and TRBJ1-2, with D uncertain. V was clipped by 7 bases and J by 5 bases, with 14 bases between them. CDR3 length equals 13 residues. Germline V gene data show CDR1 as MNHEY and CDR2 as SVGAGI. The CDR3 sequence is CASMRSVMYGYTF. CDR3 in DNA: TGTGCCAGCATGAGAAGCGTTATGTATGGCTACACCTTC.

The CDR3 DNA sequence: TGTGCCAGCACCAGCAGGGGGCGCGGGTCCTACGAGCAGTACTTC. As protein: CASTSRGRGSYEQYF. The chain uses TRBV6-6 and TRBJ2-7, with TRBD1 matching over 8 bases. In germline, CDR1 is MNHNY, CDR2 SVGAGI (reference sequence). The CDR3 totals 15 residues. The V segment lost 7 bases and the J segment 1 base; nucleotides outside the gene matches: 9.

The sample holds one count of this clone. The rearrangement links TRBV9 to TRBJ1-2; the D gene is possibly TRBD1 (6 bases). The CDR3 length is 15 residues. From germline, CDR1 is SGDLS and CDR2 YYNGEE. The V end was cut by 0 bases, the J end by 3 bases, with 12 bases between. The CDR3 spells CASSVEAGGDYGYTF. Here the CDR3 DNA reads TGTGCCAGCAGCGTAGAGGCGGGGGGCGACTATGGCTACACCTTC.

V usage is TRBV4-1 and J usage is TRBJ2-3; D may be TRBD1 (6 bases). CDR3 size: 16 residues. Trimming took off 1 base at V and 3 bases at J, with 14 bases between the two ends. Germline V gene lookup returns CDR1 MGHRA and CDR2 YSYEKL. The CDR3 here is CASSQVDRRRTDTQYF. The CDR3 DNA reads as TGCGCCAGCAGCCAAGTTGACAGGAGGAGGACAGATACGCAGTATTTT.

V gene TRBV7-9 combines with J gene TRBJ2-5, with 7 bases aligning to TRBD2. Losses at the gene ends were 7 bases for V and 2 bases for J; bases not matched to a gene: 13. The CDR3 sequence is 16 residues long. Per the germline V gene, CDR1 is SEHNR and CDR2 is FQNEAQ (reference sequence). DNA of the CDR3: TGTGCCAGCACACCGGGGGAGGGCCCAGAACAAGAGACCCAGTACTTC. Translating gives CASTPGEGPEQETQYF.

This clone was counted a few times. The CDR3 region has the DNA TGCGCCAGCAGCTCCGGCAGGGGTGGGGGTGAAAAACTGTTTTTT. This encodes CASSSGRGGGEKLFF. The J gene is TRBJ1-4, the V gene TRBV5-1; D perhaps matches TRBD1 (6 bases). The germline gives CDR1 SGHRS, CDR2 YFSETQ. The CDR3 runs to 15 residues. The ends were cut back, 3 bases at V and 7 bases at J, with 16 bases in the middle.

The chain has TRBV3-1 (or the pseudogene TRBV3-2) and TRBJ2-3; 7 nucleotides align to TRBD2. J gave up 0 bases and V 0 bases, and 9 bases lay outside the gene matches. Germline loops: CDR1 LGHDT, CDR2 YNNKEL (reference sequence). CDR3 length: 18 residues. CDR3 DNA sequence: TGTGCCAGCAGCCAAGATTACGGCGGGGGAACTAGCACAGATACGCAGTATTTT. Amino acids: CASSQDYGGGTSTDTQYF.

The CDR3 coding sequence is TGTGCCATCAGTGGACCAGGAGGTAATCAGCCCCAGCATTTT. This encodes CAISGPGGNQPQHF. V and J are TRBV10-3 and TRBJ1-5; D remains unclear. Germline CDR1 is ENHRY and CDR2 is SYGVKD. V was clipped by 4 bases and J by 4 bases, with 11 bases between them. The CDR3 runs 14 residues.

This chain joins TRBV11-2 and TRBJ1-1; D is unresolved. V was shortened by 1 base and J by 8 bases, with 14 bases between the two germline ends. The CDR3 sequence is 14 residues long. Germline CDR1 reads SGHAT; CDR2 reads FQNNGV. The CDR3 is CASSLVEADREAFF. The CDR3 DNA reads TGTGCCAGCAGCTTAGTGGAGGCAGACCGAGAAGCTTTCTTT.

The chain employs TRBV9 and TRBJ2-3; no definite D call. The V end was cut by 0 bases, the J end by 6 bases, with 8 bases between. The CDR3 contains 13 residues. Germline CDR1 is SGDLS and CDR2 is YYNGEE. In nucleotides, the CDR3 is TGTGCCAGCAGCGTAGGATTTGCGGATACGCAGTATTTT. Amino acid sequence: CASSVGFADTQYF.

In DNA form, the CDR3 reads TGTGCCAGCGGGACTAGCGGGGAGGATACGCAGTATTTT. Translated: CASGTSGEDTQYF. The chain carries TRBV4-2 and TRBJ2-3, with 13 bases matching TRBD2. This CDR3 has 13 residues. Trimming cost V 8 bases and J 6 bases; bases outside gene matches: 2. The germline V gene encodes CDR1 LGHNA and CDR2 YNFKEQ.

The gene calls are TRBV4-1 and TRBJ2-2; D is possibly TRBD2 (6 bases). This CDR3 contains 16 residues. Trimming took off 1 base at V and 6 bases at J, with 15 bases between the two ends. CDR1 MGHRA and CDR2 YSYEKL come from the germline V gene. The CDR3 sequence is CASSQVLSSAPGELFF. CDR3 DNA sequence: TGCGCCAGCAGCCAAGTCTTATCTAGCGCACCCGGGGAGCTGTTTTTT.

This clone was counted between two and nine times. The V and J genes are TRBV9 and TRBJ1-6; a possible D gene is TRBD1 (5 bases). The V and J ends lost 4 bases and 9 bases respectively, with 8 bases between them. The CDR3 sequence is 12 residues long. Germline V gene data show CDR1 as SGDLS and CDR2 as YYNGEE. Written as DNA, the CDR3 is TGTGCCAGCAGCATGGGGGGTTCACCCCTCCACTTT. Protein product: CASSMGGSPLHF. Combining the CDR3 with reference TRBV9 and TRBJ1-6 gives the whole variable domain DSGVTQTPKHLITATGQRVTLRCSPRSGDLSVYWYQQSLDQGLQFLIQYYNGEERAKGNILERFSAQQFPDLHSELNLSSLELGDSALYFCASSMGGSPLHFGNGTRLTVT.

This chain links TRBV6-5 with TRBJ1-4; D unclear. The V and J ends lost 7 bases and 8 bases respectively, with 11 bases between them. CDR3 length equals 12 residues. Germline V gives CDR1 MNHEY, CDR2 SVGAGI. CDR3 residues: CASKLDWEKLFF. For the CDR3, the DNA is TGTGCCAGCAAGCTTGACTGGGAAAAACTGTTTTTT.

This clone was observed a handful of times. Additional DNA sequences in this sample encode the identical CDR3. This sequence joins TRBV5-1 and TRBJ2-2; 11 nucleotides agree with TRBD1. This CDR3 has 16 residues. Germline V gives CDR1 SGHRS, CDR2 YFSETQ. V was pared by 3 bases and J by 4 bases, with 5 bases of the junction left unmatched. Here the CDR3 reads CASSYGQGAVTGELFF. CDR3 DNA sequence: TGCGCCAGCAGCTACGGACAGGGGGCGGTCACCGGGGAGCTGTTTTTT.

The chain is built from TRBV5-1 and TRBJ2-7; 8 bases line up with TRBD2. Germline values: CDR1 SGHRS, CDR2 YFSETQ. Unmatched junction bases numbered 6, after V lost 4 bases and J lost 0 bases. This CDR3 contains 15 residues. CDR3: CASSLRTSSSYEQYF. The CDR3 nucleotides are TGCGCCAGCAGCCTTCGGACTAGCAGCTCCTACGAGCAGTACTTC.

V gene TRBV19 combines with J gene TRBJ1-4; D possibly corresponds to TRBD1 (6 bases). With 3 bases removed from V and 8 bases from J, the gap between germline ends came to 10 bases. Germline V gene sequence: CDR1 LNHDA, CDR2 SQIVND (reference sequence). There are 13 residues in the CDR3. This chain's CDR3 is CASSMRGGEKLFF. The CDR3, as DNA: TGTGCCAGTAGTATGAGGGGGGGAGAAAAACTGTTTTTT.